This section outlines one TCR beta chain sequence together with its context. V lost 5 bases to trimming and J lost 5 bases; unmatched junction nucleotides: 9. Germline values: CDR1 LNHDA, CDR2 SQIVND (reference sequence). This CDR3 contains 15 residues. The sample originates from a study of blood T cell repertoires in COVID-19. About the study: Some COVID-19 samples were acute and others convalescent; all came from the United States, Italy and Spain. T cells, B-cell-depleted T cells, or PBMCs provided the cDNA or gDNA that served as material.

The repertoire was sequenced with immunoSEQ multiplex PCR; TCRdb's copy has only in-frame clones and lacks some. The data contain 60,000 to 85,000 clones, around 70% of them seen just once; the ten biggest clones take up under 25%. The receptor's source is a man in his 70s with acute or convalescent COVID-19. Sequencing used peripheral blood. The chain combines TRBV19 with TRBJ2-7; 10 nucleotides line up with TRBD1. In DNA, the CDR3 is TGTGCCAGTAGTCCAAGACAGGGGGCTTTCCACGAGCAGTACTTC. Its translation: CASSPRQGAFHEQYF.